This T cell receptor beta chain was captured in a study of blood T cell repertoires in COVID-19. Study-level information: Samples of COVID-19 (acute and convalescent) were obtained from the United States, Italy and Spain. The cDNA or gDNA used as material had been derived from T cells, B-cell-depleted T cells, or PBMCs.

Original processing notes: Estimated nucleated cell counts came from reference gene primer amplification. TCRdb's copy holds only in-frame clones and misses some; the assay was immunoSEQ multiplex PCR. The V and J calls and clone size are taken from that table; D and trimming were inferred from the DNA. There are 30,000 to 40,000 clones in the sample; approximately 83% occur only once, and 5.5% lies in the top ten. This TCR was recovered from an elderly woman with active or convalescent COVID-19. Input material: peripheral blood.

This chain's CDR3 is CASSTAPGTGRLAGFAEQFF. The DNA for the CDR3 is TGTGCCAGCAGCACGGCCCCCGGGACAGGTAGACTAGCGGGATTTGCTGAGCAGTTCTTC. The rearrangement links TRBV7-9 to TRBJ2-1; TRBD2 matches at 11 bases. The CDR3 sequence is 20 residues long. Unmatched junction bases numbered 24, after V lost 5 bases and J lost 9 bases. Germline CDR1 and CDR2: SEHNR and FQNEAQ (reference sequence).